This TCR beta chain was sequenced during a study of cytotoxic CD8 clonotypes in ibrutinib-treated CLL (dated by TCRdb to 2020 to 2022). Regarding the research as a whole: The cohort was composed of more than ten relapsed/refractory and about 15 treatment-naive patients; IGHV unmutated status was identified in around 17 patients. Responses were partial in some 24 patients and complete in 2; after median about 5.5 years follow-up, about 14 stayed in remission and approximately twelve progressed. Response samples were taken after a median of roughly 12 months on treatment, ranging from about 6 to 36 months. On average, each sample yielded around 250,000 productive templates and 80,000 to 95,000 productive rearrangements. Of the 90 or so participants in the trial, about 26 had longitudinal samples available. Cryopreserved peripheral blood mononuclear cells were collected before treatment, at response, and at either disease progression or sustained remission. All remission and progressive disease samples were collected while patients were still receiving ibrutinib.

Of note for this clone: It lacks a known antigen. No quality values exist for individual bases; no much larger clone is one base distant.

Interpreted using the paper, the time point label stands for: 12 months on ibrutinib. For TCR beta library preparation, 2 to 2.5 micrograms of genomic DNA were isolated from cryopreserved PBMCs. Longitudinal blood samples from CLL patients receiving ibrutinib monotherapy were subjected to high-throughput TCR beta sequencing. The patients were enrolled in a single-center, open-label phase 2 trial of ibrutinib monotherapy. Each clonotype received, on average, around 10x coverage in deep resolution sequencing performed on a MiSeq, where the target depth lay between 1 in 1 million and 1 in 200,000 T cells. The immunoSEQ hsTCRB Kit was used to generate TCR beta libraries. For the original study's pipeline: ImmunoSEQ Data Assistant and ImmunoSEQ Analyzer were used for data analysis, and V, D and J genes were assigned according to IMGT definitions. Clonality was computed as one minus normalized Shannon entropy of productive rearrangement frequencies, ranging from 0 to 1. Only overrepresented clonotypes making up at least 0.05% of each patient's repertoire were included in the public clonotype analysis. Repertoires from about a dozen age-matched healthy donors in immuneACCESS were used as clonality controls. TCRdb carries this immuneACCESS record with in-frame sequences only. Its versions omit some clonotypes, under half of them owing to an unresolved V gene in the studies checked, with the rest unexplained. D and trimming come from the DNA, and the V and J calls and clone size come from that table. The sample records some 200,000 clones, around 70% of which are singletons. Together, the top ten hold approximately 6.3% of the sample.

Broad study findings and their caveats: Clonality rose at ibrutinib response, remained stable during sustained remission, and dropped back toward baseline at progression. Lymph node repertoires were not examined, and the timing of sampling was not matched between patients in sustained remission and those whose disease progressed. Public clonotypes were rare and either shrank or stayed stable during treatment, and the rise in clonality at ibrutinib response reflected expansion of private clonotypes. Baseline clonality exceeded that of age-matched healthy donors and correlated strongly with circulating CD8+ T-cell counts.

This material consisted of PBMCs, taken after 12 months of ibrutinib treatment. This receptor was obtained from a human donor with chronic lymphocytic leukemia.

The nucleotide sequence reads TGCGCCAGCAGCGTGGGCGGGGCAGGGGGGCAGAATCAGCCCCAGCATTTT. It encodes CASSVGGAGGQNQPQHF. The V gene is TRBV5-1 and the J gene is TRBJ1-5, and TRBD1 aligns with 7 junction nucleotides. Trimming takes 4 bases off V and 4 bases off J; junction bases not matched to a gene: 14. The germline V gene gives CDR1 as SGHRS and CDR2 as YFSETQ. The CDR3, cysteine through phenylalanine, is 17 amino acids long. This entry keeps only the CDR3 DNA: 51 bases, framed from base 1.